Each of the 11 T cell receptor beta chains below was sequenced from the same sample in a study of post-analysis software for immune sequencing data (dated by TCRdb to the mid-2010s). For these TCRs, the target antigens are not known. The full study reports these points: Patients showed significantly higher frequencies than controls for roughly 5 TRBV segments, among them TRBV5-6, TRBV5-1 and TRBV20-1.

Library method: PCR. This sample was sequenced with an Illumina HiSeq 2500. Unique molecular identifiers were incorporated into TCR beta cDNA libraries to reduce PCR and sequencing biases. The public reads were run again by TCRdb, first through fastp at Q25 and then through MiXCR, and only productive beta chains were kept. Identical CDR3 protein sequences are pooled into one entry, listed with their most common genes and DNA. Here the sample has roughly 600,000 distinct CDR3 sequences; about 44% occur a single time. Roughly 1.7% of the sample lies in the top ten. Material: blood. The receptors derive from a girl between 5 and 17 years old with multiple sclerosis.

DNA of the CDR3: TGTGCCAGCAGTTCCCCCCCCATATTGAACACTGAAGCTTTCTTT. Translating it yields CASSSPPILNTEAFF. The V call is TRBV12-3 or TRBV12-4, the J call TRBJ1-1, with D hard to call. Trimming left V 4 bases short and J 0 bases short, with 12 bases between. The CDR3 has 15 amino acids.

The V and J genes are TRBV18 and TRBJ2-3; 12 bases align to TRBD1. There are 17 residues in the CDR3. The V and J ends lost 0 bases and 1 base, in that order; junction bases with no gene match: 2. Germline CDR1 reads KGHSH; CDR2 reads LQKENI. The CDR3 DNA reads TGTGCCAGCTCACCACCGGGACAGGGGGCCCGCACAGATACGCAGTATTTT. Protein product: CASSPPGQGARTDTQYF.

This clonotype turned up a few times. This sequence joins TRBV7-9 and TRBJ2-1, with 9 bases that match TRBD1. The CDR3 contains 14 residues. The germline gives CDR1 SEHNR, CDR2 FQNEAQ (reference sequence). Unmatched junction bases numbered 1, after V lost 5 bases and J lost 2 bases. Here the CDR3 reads CASSRDRAYNEQFF. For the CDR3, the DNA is TGTGCCAGCAGCAGGGACAGGGCCTACAATGAGCAGTTCTTC.

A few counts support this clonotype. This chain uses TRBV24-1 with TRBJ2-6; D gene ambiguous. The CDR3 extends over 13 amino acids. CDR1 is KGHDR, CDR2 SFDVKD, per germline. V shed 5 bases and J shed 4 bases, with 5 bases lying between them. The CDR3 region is CATSGSGANVLTF. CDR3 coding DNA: TGTGCCACCAGTGGGTCAGGGGCCAACGTCCTGACTTTC.

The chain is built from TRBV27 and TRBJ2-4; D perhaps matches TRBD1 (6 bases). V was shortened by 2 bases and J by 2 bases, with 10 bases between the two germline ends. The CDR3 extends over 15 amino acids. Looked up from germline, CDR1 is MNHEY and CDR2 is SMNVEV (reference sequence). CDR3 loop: CASSLQGLTKNIQYF. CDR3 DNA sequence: TGTGCCAGCAGTTTACAGGGGCTGACCAAAAACATTCAGTACTTC.

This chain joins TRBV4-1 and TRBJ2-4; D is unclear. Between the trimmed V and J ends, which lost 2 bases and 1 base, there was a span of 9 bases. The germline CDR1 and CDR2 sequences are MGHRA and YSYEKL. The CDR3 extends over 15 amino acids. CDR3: CASSQQYRAKNIQYF. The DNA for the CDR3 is TGCGCCAGCAGCCAACAATACCGGGCCAAAAACATTCAGTACTTC.

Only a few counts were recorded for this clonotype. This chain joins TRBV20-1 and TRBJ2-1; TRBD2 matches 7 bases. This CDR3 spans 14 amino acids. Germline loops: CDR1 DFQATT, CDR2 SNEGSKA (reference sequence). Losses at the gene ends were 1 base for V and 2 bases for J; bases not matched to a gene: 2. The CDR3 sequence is CSARGGRAYNEQFF. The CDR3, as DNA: TGCAGTGCTAGAGGAGGGAGGGCCTACAATGAGCAGTTCTTC.

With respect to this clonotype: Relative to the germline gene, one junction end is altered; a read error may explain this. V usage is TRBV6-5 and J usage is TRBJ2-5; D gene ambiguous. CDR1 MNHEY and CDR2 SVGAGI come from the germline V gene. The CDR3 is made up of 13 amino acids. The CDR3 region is CASSYGQGETRYF. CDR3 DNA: TGTGCCAGCAGTTACGGGCAAGGAGAGACCCGGTACTTC.

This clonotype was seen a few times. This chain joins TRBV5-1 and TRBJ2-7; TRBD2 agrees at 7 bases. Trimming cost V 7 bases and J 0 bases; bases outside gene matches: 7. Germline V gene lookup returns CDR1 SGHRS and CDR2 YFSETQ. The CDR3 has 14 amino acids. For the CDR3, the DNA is TGCGCCAGCCGCCTCCGGGGGGACTCCTACGAGCAGTACTTC. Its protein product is CASRLRGDSYEQYF.

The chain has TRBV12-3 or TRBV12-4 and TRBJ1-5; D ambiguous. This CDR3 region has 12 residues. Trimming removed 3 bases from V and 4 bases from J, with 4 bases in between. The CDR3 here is CASSLQNQPQHF. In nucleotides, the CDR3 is TGTGCCAGCAGTTTGCAGAATCAGCCCCAGCATTTT.

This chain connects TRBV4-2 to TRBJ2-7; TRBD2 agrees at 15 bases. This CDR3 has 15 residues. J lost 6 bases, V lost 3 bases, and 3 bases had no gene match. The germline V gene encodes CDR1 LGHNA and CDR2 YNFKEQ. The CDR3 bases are TGTGCCAGCAGCCAGCCGGGACTAGCGGGAGGCGAGCAGTACTTC. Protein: CASSQPGLAGGEQYF.